The rows below give T cell receptor beta chains drawn from one sample of a study of blood T cell repertoires in COVID-19. Clones were read by immunoSEQ multiplex PCR, and TCRdb kept only the in-frame ones, dropping some. The sample has over 85,000 clones, approximately 80% seen once. Material for sequencing was peripheral blood. These receptors came from a human donor in a cohort sampled during active COVID-19. CDR3s include the opening cysteine and the closing phenylalanine or tryptophan. D genes are given only for firm matches. Clone size is shown for a subset of rows, as once, few, many or a class of expanded clone.

CDR3 protein: CASHRTANTEAFF; CDR3 DNA: TGTGCCAGCCATCGGACAGCGAACACTGAAGCTTTCTTT; clone size: -; D gene: -; V gene: TRBV27; J gene: TRBJ1-1
CDR3 protein: CASSFKGQALANYGYTF; CDR3 DNA: TGTGCCAGCAGCTTTAAGGGACAGGCATTAGCTAACTATGGCTACACCTTC; clone size: -; D gene: TRBD1; V gene: TRBV5-4; J gene: TRBJ1-2
CDR3 protein: CASSPEQGLAKNIQYF; CDR3 DNA: TGTGCCAGCTCACCGGAACAGGGTCTAGCCAAAAACATTCAGTACTTC; clone size: -; D gene: -; V gene: TRBV18; J gene: TRBJ2-4
CDR3 protein: CARGFGGFDTQYF; CDR3 DNA: TGTGCCAGGGGTTTCGGGGGGTTCGATACGCAGTATTTT; clone size: -; D gene: TRBD2; V gene: TRBV2; J gene: TRBJ2-3
CDR3 protein: CSVERDNYEQYF; CDR3 DNA: TGCAGCGTTGAACGGGACAACTACGAGCAGTACTTC; clone size: -; D gene: -; V gene: TRBV29-1; J gene: TRBJ2-7
CDR3 protein: CASSYSWGSSTEAFF; CDR3 DNA: TGTGCCAGCAGTTACTCCTGGGGCTCGAGCACTGAAGCTTTCTTT; clone size: few; D gene: -; V gene: TRBV6-7; J gene: TRBJ1-1
CDR3 protein: CASSPGLAAEQYF; CDR3 DNA: TGTGCCAGCAGTCCCGGACTAGCTGCCGAGCAGTACTTC; clone size: -; D gene: TRBD2; V gene: TRBV6-2/TRBV6-3; J gene: TRBJ2-7
CDR3 protein: CASSELQGSYGYTF; CDR3 DNA: TGTGCCAGCAGTGAACTACAGGGAAGCTATGGCTACACCTTC; clone size: -; D gene: -; V gene: TRBV6-1; J gene: TRBJ1-2
CDR3 protein: CASSRATHSSVYNEQFF; CDR3 DNA: TGTGCCAGCAGCCGAGCCACCCATTCGAGTGTCTACAATGAGCAGTTCTTC; clone size: -; D gene: -; V gene: TRBV7-9; J gene: TRBJ2-1
CDR3 protein: CASSYPARQGGETQYF; CDR3 DNA: TGTGCCAGCAGTTACCCTGCGAGACAGGGAGGAGAGACCCAGTACTTC; clone size: -; D gene: -; V gene: TRBV6-6; J gene: TRBJ2-5
CDR3 protein: CASSSTSGGYGYTF; CDR3 DNA: TGTGCCAGCAGTTCCACCTCAGGGGGCTATGGCTACACCTTC; clone size: -; D gene: TRBD1; V gene: TRBV28; J gene: TRBJ1-2
CDR3 protein: CASSQTTGDTGELFF; CDR3 DNA: TGTGCCAGCTCACAGACGACAGGGGACACCGGGGAGCTGTTTTTT; clone size: -; D gene: TRBD1; V gene: TRBV18; J gene: TRBJ2-2
CDR3 protein: CASSLGRYGEEALHF; CDR3 DNA: TGTGCCAGCAGCTTAGGTCGATACGGGGAAGAGGCCCTCCACTTT; clone size: -; D gene: -; V gene: TRBV7-8; J gene: TRBJ1-6
CDR3 protein: CASSPPGTVNTEAFF; CDR3 DNA: TGTGCCAGCAGCCCTCCCGGGACAGTGAACACTGAAGCTTTCTTT; clone size: -; D gene: TRBD1; V gene: TRBV9; J gene: TRBJ1-1
CDR3 protein: CSVELQGDQPQHF; CDR3 DNA: TGCAGCGTTGAATTGCAGGGGGATCAGCCCCAGCATTTT; clone size: once; D gene: TRBD1; V gene: TRBV29-1; J gene: TRBJ1-5
CDR3 protein: CASSDSAGGSRAQYF; CDR3 DNA: TGTGCCAGCAGCGATTCGGCGGGGGGATCCAGGGCCCAGTACTTC; clone size: -; D gene: TRBD2; V gene: TRBV9; J gene: TRBJ2-5
CDR3 protein: CASSAVISGSPLHF; CDR3 DNA: TGTGCCAGCAGTGCAGTAATCTCCGGGTCACCCCTCCACTTT; clone size: -; D gene: -; V gene: TRBV27; J gene: TRBJ1-6
CDR3 protein: CASSYRGLAEEAQYF; CDR3 DNA: TGTGCCAGCAGTTACCGGGGACTAGCGGAGGAGGCCCAGTACTTC; clone size: -; D gene: TRBD2; V gene: TRBV6-5; J gene: TRBJ2-5
CDR3 protein: CATSDPGRGMGTQYF; CDR3 DNA: TGTGCCACCAGTGACCCCGGGCGGGGTATGGGGACCCAGTACTTC; clone size: -; D gene: -; V gene: TRBV24-1; J gene: TRBJ2-5
CDR3 protein: CASSLGLAISYEQYF; CDR3 DNA: TGTGCCAGCAGCTTGGGACTAGCCATATCCTACGAGCAGTACTTC; clone size: -; D gene: TRBD2; V gene: TRBV5-5; J gene: TRBJ2-7
CDR3 protein: CSVVRGGEQYF; CDR3 DNA: TGCAGCGTTGTAAGAGGGGGCGAGCAGTACTTC; clone size: -; D gene: -; V gene: TRBV29-1; J gene: TRBJ2-7